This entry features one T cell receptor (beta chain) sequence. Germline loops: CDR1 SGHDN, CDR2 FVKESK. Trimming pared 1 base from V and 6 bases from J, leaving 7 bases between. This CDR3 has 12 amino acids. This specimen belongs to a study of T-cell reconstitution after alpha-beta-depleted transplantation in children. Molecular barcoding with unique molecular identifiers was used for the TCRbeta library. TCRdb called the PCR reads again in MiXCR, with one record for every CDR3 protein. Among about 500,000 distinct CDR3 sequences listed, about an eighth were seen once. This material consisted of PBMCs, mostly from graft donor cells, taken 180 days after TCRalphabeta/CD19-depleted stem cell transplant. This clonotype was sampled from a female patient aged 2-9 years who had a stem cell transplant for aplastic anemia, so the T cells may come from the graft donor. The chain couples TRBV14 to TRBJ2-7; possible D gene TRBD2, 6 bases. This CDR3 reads CASSQGRGEQYV. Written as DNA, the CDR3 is TGTGCCAGCAGCCAAGGGAGGGGCGAGCAGTACGTC.